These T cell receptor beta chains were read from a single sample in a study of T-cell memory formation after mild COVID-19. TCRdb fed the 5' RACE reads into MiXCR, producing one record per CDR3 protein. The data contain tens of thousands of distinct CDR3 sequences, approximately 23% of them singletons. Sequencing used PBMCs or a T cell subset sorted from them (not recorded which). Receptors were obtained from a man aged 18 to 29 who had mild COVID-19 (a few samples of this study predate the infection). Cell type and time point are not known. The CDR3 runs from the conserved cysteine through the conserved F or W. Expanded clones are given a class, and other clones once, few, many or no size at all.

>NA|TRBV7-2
CASTLRNGPTDTQYF
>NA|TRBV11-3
CASRHRTGGDTGELFF
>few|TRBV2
CASKGHGYEQYF
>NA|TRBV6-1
CAGGPEAFF
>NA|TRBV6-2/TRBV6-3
CASSRTPRGDTQYF
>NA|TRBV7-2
CASSLALGTAGANVLTF
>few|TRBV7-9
CASANGGGKNIQYF
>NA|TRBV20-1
CSARMIKAGGATDTQYF
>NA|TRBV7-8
CASSLGPTGGISNQPQHF
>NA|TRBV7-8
CASSPLLTQYF
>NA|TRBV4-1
CASSHPGQGNSPLHF
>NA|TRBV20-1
CSARDRGSGANVLTF
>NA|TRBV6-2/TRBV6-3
CASSYVDRTGYPGELFF
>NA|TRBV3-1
CASSQGENEQFF
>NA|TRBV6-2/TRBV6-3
CASSLYSGELFF
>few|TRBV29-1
CSVDIGVPHVAGELFF
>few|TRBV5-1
CASSLVEGSYGYTF
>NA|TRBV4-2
CASSEKGRRAKETQYF
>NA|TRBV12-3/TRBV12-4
CASSLTTSGVYEQYF
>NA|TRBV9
CASSHGSSNQPQHF
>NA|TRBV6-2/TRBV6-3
CASSYSITSGASYEQYF
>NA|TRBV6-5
CASTPRAGPEAFF
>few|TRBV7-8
CASSLRTGNNEKLFF
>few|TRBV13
CASSPDRALDSPLHF
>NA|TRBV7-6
CASSSTGAPNQPQHF
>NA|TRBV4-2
CASSQDGYQHF
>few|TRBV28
CASSFSTSRGFGANVLTF
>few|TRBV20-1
CSARVSGEDVNTQYF
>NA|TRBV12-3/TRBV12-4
CASSPRGVNYGYTF
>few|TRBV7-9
CASSLGLDGARYNEQFF
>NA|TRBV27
CASSLSWLPNNEQFF
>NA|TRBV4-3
CASSQDLQVREQYF
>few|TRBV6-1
CASSEARYPLNYGYTF
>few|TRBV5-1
CASSLAGGFSTEAFF
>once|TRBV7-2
CASSLPGIGHTEAFF
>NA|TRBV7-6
CASSLRLAGTDTQYF
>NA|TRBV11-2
CASSTGQIQETQYF
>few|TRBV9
CASSSRRTSGANVLTF
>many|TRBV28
CASSHRDSTDTQYF
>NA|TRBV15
CATSPGQHNQPQHF
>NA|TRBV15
CATRPVGQYGGYTF
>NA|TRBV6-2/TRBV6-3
CASSYEGRSYNEQFF
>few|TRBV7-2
CASSSGALAQHF
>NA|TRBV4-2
CASSQSGLVYEQYF
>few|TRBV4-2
CASSQEASGQGLQETQYF
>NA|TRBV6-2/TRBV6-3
CASSYLGGRGTEAFF